This T cell receptor (beta chain) emerged from a study of response to subunit inactivated influenza vaccine. A single record per CDR3 protein comes from TCRdb applying MiXCR to the RT-PCR reads. The sample holds some 600,000 distinct CDR3 sequences, around 15% seen once. The length of the CDR3 is 14 residues. V was pared by 4 bases and J by 1 base, with 10 bases between. Germline loops: CDR1 LGHNA, CDR2 YSLEER. Sequenced material: PBMCs from blood, taken less than 15 days before vaccination. The chain links TRBV4-3 to TRBJ1-1; D is uncertain. The sequence derives from a man between 45 and 60 years old who received an inactivated influenza vaccine. CDR3 in DNA: TGCGCCAGCAGCCTAGTGAAGGAGAACACTGAAGCTTTCTTT. Residues: CASSLVKENTEAFF.